This T cell receptor (beta chain) derives from a study of T-cell reconstitution after alpha-beta-depleted transplantation in children. This CDR3 comprises 12 residues. Germline loops: CDR1 GTSNPN, CDR2 SVGIG (reference sequence). V shed 7 bases, J shed 8 bases, and the junction held 10 bases outside the gene matches. This clonotype was picked up many times. The antigen is unknown. Unique molecular identifiers were incorporated when the TCRbeta library was constructed. TCRdb redid the calling of the PCR reads with MiXCR, one entry per CDR3 protein. The profile covers some 150,000 distinct CDR3 sequences, with around 9% appearing a single time and around 18% taken by the ten largest. Points from the study as a whole: Surviving recipient cells, namely T cells and thymic progenitors, were the source of high day-60 TCRbeta diversity in some patients. Alpha-beta T cells present about two months after transplant were reported to originate from several hundred expanded graft clones. Counts and diversity of T cells one year after transplant came mostly from newly produced T cells.

This material consisted of PBMCs, mostly from graft donor cells, taken 180 days after TCRalphabeta/CD19-depleted stem cell transplant. The source is a female patient aged 2-10 years who had a stem cell transplant for congenital amegakaryocytic thrombocytopenia, so the T cells may come from the graft donor. This rearrangement joins TRBV30 to TRBJ1-1, with 7 bases fitting TRBD1. The CDR3 region is CASKAVQGEAFF. CDR3 DNA sequence: TGTGCCTCCAAAGCCGTACAGGGGGAAGCTTTCTTT.